The present T cell receptor (beta chain) was sequenced within a study of CD8 T cells in Susac syndrome. Sequencing of TCR beta was carried out in blood CD8+ and CD4+ T cells. The CD8+ and CD4+ T cells were negatively isolated, with the TEMRA cells enriched by FACS. Findings of the study overall: When the CD4+ T cell repertoires of patients with Susac syndrome were examined, they did not show any clonal expansion.

Germline V gene sequence: CDR1 MNHNS, CDR2 SASEGT. This CDR3 is 11 amino acids long. V was shortened by 5 bases and J by 3 bases, with 2 bases between the two germline ends. To note about this clonotype: Its antigen remains unknown.

Reverse transcription of about 0.45 to 1 ug RNA was carried out with random hexamers. With immunoSEQ multiplex PCR, TCR beta CDR3 was amplified across 54 Vbeta and 13 Jbeta. TCRdb recomputed calls from the immunoSEQ multiplex PCR reads with MiXCR, one row per CDR3 protein. The sample consists of around 170,000 distinct CDR3 sequences, around 94% of them appearing once. This clonotype was sampled from a human donor with Susac syndrome. The chain has TRBV6-1 and TRBJ1-3; D not certain. Source material: CD4+ T cells from PBMCs. The DNA for the CDR3 is TGTGCCAGCAGTATTGGAAACACCATATATTTT. It is translated as CASSIGNTIYF.